This T cell receptor beta chain stems from a study of shared clonotypes between healthy human individuals. Only in-frame clones appear in the TCRdb table, and some are missing; sequencing was by immunoSEQ multiplex PCR. The sample consists of roughly 86,000 clones, almost 70% of them appearing once. There are 15 residues in the CDR3. J gave up 8 bases and V 7 bases, and 15 bases lay outside the gene matches. Germline CDR1 is MNHEY and CDR2 is SMNVEV (reference sequence). The sample consisted of memory CD8+ T cells sorted from blood. Subset in this sample: CD45RO+ cells pooled with CCR7-negative TemRA cells. The chain recombines TRBV27 with TRBJ2-3, with 7 nucleotides matching TRBD2. The clonotype was recovered from a man between 25 and 39 years old in good health. CDR3 protein: CASNGAGVGLGTQYF. CDR3 nucleotides: TGTGCCAGCAACGGGGCGGGAGTAGGGTTAGGTACGCAGTATTTT.